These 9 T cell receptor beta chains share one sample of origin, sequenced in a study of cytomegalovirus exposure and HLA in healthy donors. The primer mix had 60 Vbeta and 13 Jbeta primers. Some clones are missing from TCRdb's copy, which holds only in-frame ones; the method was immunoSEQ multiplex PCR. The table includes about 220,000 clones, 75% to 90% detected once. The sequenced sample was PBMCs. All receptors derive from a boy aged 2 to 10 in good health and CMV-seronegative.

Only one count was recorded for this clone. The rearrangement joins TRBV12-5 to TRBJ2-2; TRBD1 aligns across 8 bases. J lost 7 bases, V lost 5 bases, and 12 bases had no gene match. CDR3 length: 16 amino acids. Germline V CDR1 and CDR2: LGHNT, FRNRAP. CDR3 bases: TGTGCTAGTGGTAGAGGACGGACAGGGTCGGGCGGGGAGCTGTTTTTT. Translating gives CASGRGRTGSGGELFF. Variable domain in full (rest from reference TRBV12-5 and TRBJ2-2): DARVTQTPRHKVTEMGQEVTMRCQPILGHNTVFWYRQTMMQGLELLAYFRNRAPLDDSGMPKDRFSAEMPDATLATLKIQPSEPRDSAVYFCASGRGRTGSGGELFFGEGSRLTVL.

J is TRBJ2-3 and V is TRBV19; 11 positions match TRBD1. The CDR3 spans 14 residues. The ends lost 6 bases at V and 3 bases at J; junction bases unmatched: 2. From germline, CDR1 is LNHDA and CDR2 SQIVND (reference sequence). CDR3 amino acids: CASRGQGATDTQYF. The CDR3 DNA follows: TGTGCCAGTAGAGGACAGGGGGCAACAGATACGCAGTATTTT.

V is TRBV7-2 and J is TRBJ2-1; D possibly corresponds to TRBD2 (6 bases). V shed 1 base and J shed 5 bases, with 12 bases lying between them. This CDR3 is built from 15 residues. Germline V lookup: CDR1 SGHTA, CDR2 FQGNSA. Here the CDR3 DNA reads TGTGCCAGCAGCTTAGTTCGGGGGTCCCACAATGAGCAGTTCTTC. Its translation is CASSLVRGSHNEQFF.

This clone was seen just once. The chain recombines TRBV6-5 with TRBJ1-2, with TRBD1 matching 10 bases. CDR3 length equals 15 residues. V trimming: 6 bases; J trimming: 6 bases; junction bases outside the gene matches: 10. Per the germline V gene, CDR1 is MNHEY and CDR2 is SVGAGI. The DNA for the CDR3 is TGTGCCAGCAGCACCGTGGACAGGGGGAAGGATGGCTACACCTTC. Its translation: CASSTVDRGKDGYTF.

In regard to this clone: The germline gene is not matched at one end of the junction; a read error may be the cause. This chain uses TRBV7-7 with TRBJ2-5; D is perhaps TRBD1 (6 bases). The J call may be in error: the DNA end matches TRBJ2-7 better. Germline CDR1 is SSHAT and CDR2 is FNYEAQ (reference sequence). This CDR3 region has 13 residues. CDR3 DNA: TGTGCTAGCAGCTTAGGACCAGGGGACGAGCAGTACTTC. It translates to CASSLGPGDEQYF.

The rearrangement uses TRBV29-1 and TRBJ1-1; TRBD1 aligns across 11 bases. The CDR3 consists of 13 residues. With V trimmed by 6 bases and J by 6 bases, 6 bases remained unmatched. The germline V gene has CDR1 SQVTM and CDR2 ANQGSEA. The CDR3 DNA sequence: TGCAGCGTGGGGGACAGGGGGACCCCTGAAGCTTTCTTT. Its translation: CSVGDRGTPEAFF.

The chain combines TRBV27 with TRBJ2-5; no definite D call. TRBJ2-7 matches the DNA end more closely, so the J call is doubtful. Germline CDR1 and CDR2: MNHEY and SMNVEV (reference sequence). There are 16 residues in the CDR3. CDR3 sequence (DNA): TGTGCCAGCAGTTTTCAGGTCGTCCCAAGCCAGTACGAGCAGTACTTC. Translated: CASSFQVVPSQYEQYF.

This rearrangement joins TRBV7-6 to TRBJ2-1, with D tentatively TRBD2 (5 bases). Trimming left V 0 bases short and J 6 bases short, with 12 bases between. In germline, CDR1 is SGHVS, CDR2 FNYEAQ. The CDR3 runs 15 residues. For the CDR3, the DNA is TGTGCCAGCAGCTTAGCGGGTCGGGAATCCAATGAGCAGTTCTTC. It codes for CASSLAGRESNEQFF.

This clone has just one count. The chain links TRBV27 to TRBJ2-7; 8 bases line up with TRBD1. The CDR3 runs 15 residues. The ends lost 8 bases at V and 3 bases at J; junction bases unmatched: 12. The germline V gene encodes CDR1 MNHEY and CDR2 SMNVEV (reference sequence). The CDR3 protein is CASGEDRAPLYEQYF. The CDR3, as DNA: TGTGCCAGCGGGGAGGACAGGGCTCCCCTCTACGAGCAGTACTTC.